Each of the 25 T cell receptor delta chains below was sequenced from the same sample in a study of gamma-delta T cells after stem cell transplantation. TCRdb re-identified clones in the RT-PCR reads via CATT. This sample has around 2,700 delta-chain clones, with roughly 3% found just once. Sequenced input: gamma-delta T cells. The receptor set was obtained from a human donor. It is not recorded whose cells these are; they may come from a transplant donor.

By frequency in the sample, this clone is medium-sized. In the same sample, other DNA sequences code for this CDR3. The rearrangement links TRDV2 to TRDJ1; TRDD3 matches 13 bases. Per the germline V gene, CDR1 is GEAIGNYY and CDR2 is EKD. The CDR3 contains 20 residues. Unmatched junction bases numbered 15, after V lost 1 base and J lost 2 bases. Here the CDR3 DNA reads TGTGCCTGTGACACGGTCCGTACTGGGGGATACGCGAATTGGACCGATAAACTCATCTTT. Translating gives CACDTVRTGGYANWTDKLIF.

This clone is medium-sized in the sample. The gene calls are TRDV2 and TRDJ1; D unresolved. The CDR3 totals 14 residues. Trimming took 3 bases from V and 1 from J, leaving 11 bases between them. CDR1 is GEAIGNYY and CDR2 is EKD in the germline V gene. CDR3 coding DNA: TGTGCCTGTGACCCTCTAGGATCCACCGATAAACTCATCTTT. This sequence encodes CACDPLGSTDKLIF.

This clone was seen more than once but under ten times. This chain links TRDV2 with TRDJ1, with 13 bases fitting TRDD3. CDR3 length equals 22 residues. CDR1 and CDR2 from the germline V gene are GEAIGNYY and EKD. After removal of 0 bases from V and 4 bases from J, the junction contained 22 bases not matched to a gene. The CDR3 protein is CACDTVTPSTGGYAGYSDKLIF. The CDR3 region has the DNA TGTGCCTGTGACACCGTTACGCCTAGTACTGGGGGATACGCGGGCTACAGCGATAAACTCATCTTT.

This clone was detected a few times. Translating this DNA gives a protein that differs at residue 3 from the TCRdb one, which belongs to a much larger clone; a read error is likely, and the protein shown is this translation. The rearrangement joins TRDV2 to TRDJ1, with 7 bases identical to TRDD3. CDR3 size: 20 residues. Germline V lookup: CDR1 GEAIGNYY, CDR2 EKD. The CDR3: CARDTIVKTEQGGYTDKLIF. The CDR3, as DNA: TGTGCCCGTGACACTATTGTCAAAACAGAGCAGGGGGGATACACCGATAAACTCATCTTT.

The chain carries TRDV1 and TRDJ1, with TRDD3 matching over 8 bases. The CDR3 covers 22 residues. Losses at the gene ends were 2 bases for V and 6 bases for J; bases not matched to a gene: 29. Germline-derived CDR1 and CDR2 are TSWWSYY and QGS. The CDR3 DNA reads as TGTGCTCTTGGGGAAGGTTTTTCTACGGGGTGGGGGATCTCCATCCCGATTTATAAACTCATCTTT. Its protein product is CALGEGFSTGWGISIPIYKLIF.

This clone is labeled medium-sized. Within the sample, other DNA sequences also encode this same CDR3. The chain uses TRDV2 and TRDJ1; the match to TRDD3 covers 12 bases. CDR1 is GEAIGNYY and CDR2 is EKD in the germline V gene. V was clipped by 2 bases and J by 0 bases; unmatched bases: 15. The CDR3 consists of 20 residues. CDR3 sequence reads: CACDIAPGGYAQPNTDKLIF. The CDR3, as DNA: TGTGCCTGTGACATCGCTCCTGGGGGATACGCTCAACCTAACACCGATAAACTCATCTTT.

This clone has just a few counts. A read error may produce the germline difference seen at one junction end. This rearrangement joins TRDV2 to TRDJ3; TRDD3 aligns across 12 bases. The CDR3 is 20 amino acids. Germline CDR1 reads GEAIGNYY; CDR2 reads EKD. The CDR3 nucleotides are TGTGCCTGTGACACGGTACTGGGGGATACCGCCTCCTGGGGCACCCGACAGATGTTTTTC. Protein: CACDTVLGDTASWGTRQMFF.

This clone is classed as medium-sized. Given a far larger clone just one base away, this is likely a sequencing read error. J is TRDJ3 and V is TRDV2, with D maybe TRDD3 (5 bases). CDR1 is GEAIGNYY and CDR2 is EKD in the germline V gene. The CDR3 covers 20 residues. In nucleotides, the CDR3 is TGTGCCTGTGGCACCGCAGGGACGGGGAACGGCTCCTGGGACACCCGACAGATGTTTTTC. This sequence encodes CACGTAGTGNGSWDTRQMFF.

As to this clone: Given a much more abundant clone one base away, this may be a read error. The same CDR3 can be traced to other DNA sequences in this sample. The rearrangement joins TRDV2 to TRDJ1; 8 bases agree with TRDD3. This CDR3 is 18 amino acids long. The germline gives CDR1 GEAIGNYY, CDR2 EKD. CDR3 sequence (DNA): TGTGCCTGCGACATTCTGGGGGACTCCCTCCCACCGACCGATAAACTCATCTTT. Its protein is CACDILGDSLPPTDKLIF.

This clone was seen a few times. A far larger clone is off by one base, so a read error is likely. This sample also contains other DNA sequences that code for the same CDR3. The chain recombines TRDV2 with TRDJ1; 12 nucleotides match TRDD3. The CDR3 has 19 amino acids. V shed 0 bases and J 11 bases; nucleotides not matched to a gene: 21. CDR1 GEAIGNYY and CDR2 EKD come from the germline V gene. CDR3 sequence: CACDTEFAGGYGGEGQLIF. The CDR3, as DNA: TGTGCCTGTGACACCGAGTTTGCTGGGGGATACGGAGGTGAAGGCCAGCTCATCTTT.

On this clone: A far larger clone is only one base removed, so a read error is likely. The chain recombines TRDV1 with TRDJ1; weak D call: TRDD3 (5 bases). CDR3 length: 21 amino acids. Germline loops: CDR1 TSWWSYY, CDR2 QGS. Trimming took 3 bases from V and 0 from J, leaving 29 bases between them. This chain's CDR3 is CALGELRGPRGHASHTDKLIF. The CDR3 DNA follows: TGTGCTCTTGGGGAGCTACGAGGTCCCCGGGGACACGCCTCACACACCGATAAACTCATCTTT.

This sequence joins TRDV2 and TRDJ3; TRDD3 aligns across 10 bases. This CDR3 spans 20 amino acids. Germline values: CDR1 GEAIGNYY, CDR2 EKD. Germline trimming cut 0 bases from V and 0 bases from J; bases unmatched to any gene: 7. The CDR3 sequence: CACDTVLGDPGSWDTRQMFF. CDR3 DNA sequence: TGTGCCTGTGACACCGTACTGGGGGATCCGGGCTCCTGGGACACCCGACAGATGTTTTTC.

In this sample, this clone turned up many times. This probably arose from a read error, given a far larger clone one base away. The chain employs TRDV3 and TRDJ1; D not certain. Trimming took 4 bases from V and 0 from J, leaving 15 bases between them. The CDR3 runs 14 residues. The germline V gene encodes CDR1 TVYSNPD and CDR2 GDNSRS (reference sequence). CDR3 DNA: TGTGCCTCGGTACCCCCGCGGAACACCGATAAACTCATCTTT. Protein: CASVPPRNTDKLIF.

This clone was counted between two and nine times. The TCRdb protein comes from a much larger clone and disagrees with this DNA's translation at residue 6, likely due to a read error; the protein given here is derived from the DNA. The chain has TRDV2 and TRDJ1; TRDD3 might be the D (6 bases). Trimming pared 0 bases from V and 0 bases from J, leaving 34 bases between. Germline V CDR1 and CDR2: GEAIGNYY, EKD. The CDR3 is 23 residues long. CDR3 region: CACDTTQSLGARGSGVYTDKLIF. CDR3 sequence (DNA): TGTGCCTGTGACACCACTCAAAGCCTTGGCGCCAGGGGTTCTGGGGTTTACACCGATAAACTCATCTTT.

In DNA form, the CDR3 reads TGTGCCTGTGACACCGTACTGGGGGATACGCTCGTCACCGATAAACTCATCTTT. Amino acid sequence: CACDTVLGDTLVTDKLIF. This chain links TRDV2 with TRDJ1, with 13 bases fitting TRDD3. There are 18 residues in the CDR3. The J segment lost 1 base and the V segment lost 0 bases, leaving 7 bases of the junction unmatched. Looked up from germline, CDR1 is GEAIGNYY and CDR2 is EKD.

By sample fraction, this clone is medium-sized. The V and J genes are TRDV2 and TRDJ1; TRDD3 matches at 11 bases. The CDR3 extends over 18 amino acids. The V and J ends lost 4 bases and 0 bases, in that order; junction bases with no gene match: 12. The V gene's germline CDR1 is GEAIGNYY and CDR2 EKD. CDR3 in amino acids: CACDSVGDTGDYTDKLIF. CDR3 nucleotides: TGTGCCTGTGATAGTGTGGGGGATACGGGCGATTACACCGATAAACTCATCTTT.

The sample holds a few counts of this clone. A much larger clone differs by one base, so this may be a read error. Other DNA sequences in the sample encode the same CDR3. The V and J genes are TRDV2 and TRDJ1; 11 positions agree with TRDD3. The CDR3 extends over 23 amino acids. CDR1 GEAIGNYY and CDR2 EKD come from the germline V gene. The CDR3 region is CACDTVLAGGYHENTGSTDKLIF. The CDR3 region has the DNA TGTGCCTGCGACACCGTGTTAGCTGGGGGATACCACGAAAATACGGGGAGCACCGATAAACTCATCTTT.

Notes on this clone: The identical CDR3 is also encoded by other nucleotide sequences in the sample. This chain uses TRDV2 with TRDJ1; 12 bases line up with TRDD3. The CDR3 runs 15 residues. The trim removed 1 base at V and 3 bases at J, leaving 2 bases unmatched. Germline CDR1 and CDR2: GEAIGNYY and EKD. CDR3 sequence: CACDTLGDTSDKLIF. As DNA, the CDR3 is TGTGCCTGTGACACACTGGGGGATACTTCCGATAAACTCATCTTT.

In this sample, this clone is medium-sized. The rearrangement links TRDV2 to TRDJ3; 9 nucleotides align to TRDD3. Germline CDR1 GEAIGNYY, CDR2 EKD. V lost 0 bases, J lost 0 bases, and 8 bases stayed unmatched. The CDR3 totals 20 residues. CDR3 protein: CACDTVHLGDRSWDTRQMFF. CDR3 nucleotides: TGTGCCTGTGACACCGTTCATCTGGGGGATCGCTCCTGGGACACCCGACAGATGTTTTTC.

This clone was counted only a few times. This likely stems from a read error, as it lies one base from a far larger clone. The V gene is TRDV2, the J gene TRDJ1; 12 positions agree with TRDD3. The CDR3 is made up of 21 amino acids. Germline assignment: CDR1 GEAIGNYY and CDR2 EKD. CDR3 bases: TGTGCCCGTGACCTTACTGGGGGATACTTAAACCCCCCGAGCTACACCGATAAACTCATCTTT. Protein product: CARDLTGGYLNPPSYTDKLIF.

Worth noting for this clone: A read error is possible here, since a much larger clone lies one base away. Other DNA sequences in the sample encode the same CDR3. The J gene is TRDJ3, the V gene TRDV2; 8 positions match TRDD3. Germline V gene data show CDR1 as GEAIGNYY and CDR2 as EKD. This CDR3 comprises 19 residues. CDR3 residues: CACDSTGGRDSWDTRQMFF. The CDR3 coding sequence is TGTGCCTGTGATAGTACTGGGGGTCGTGACTCCTGGGACACCCGGCAGATGTTTTTC.

This clone was recorded a few times. CDR3 region: CACDIISTPLGNPDKLIF. The CDR3 bases are TGTGCCTGTGACATTATCTCTACACCCCTGGGGAATCCCGATAAACTCATCTTT. The genes are TRDV2 and TRDJ1; D is perhaps TRDD3 (6 bases). The germline V and J ends were trimmed by 2 bases and 3 bases, with 24 bases remaining between them. The CDR3 runs 18 residues. CDR1 is GEAIGNYY, CDR2 EKD, per germline.

Comments on this clone: The protein held in TCRdb is that of a much larger clone and does not match this DNA's translation at residue 6, likely because of a read error; the protein shown is translated from the DNA. The chain recombines TRDV2 with TRDJ1; 11 bases line up with TRDD3. V was pared by 0 bases and J by 0 bases, with 14 bases of the junction left unmatched. The CDR3 covers 20 residues. Germline V gene sequence: CDR1 GEAIGNYY, CDR2 EKD. CDR3 region: CACDTTPLGDSDRYTDKLIF. The CDR3 bases are TGTGCCTGTGACACCACCCCACTGGGGGATAGTGATCGGTACACCGATAAACTCATCTTT.

This clone has only a few counts. This DNA's translation and the protein TCRdb lists, from a much larger clone, do not match at residue 15, likely due to a read error; the protein shown is translated from the DNA. V usage is TRDV1 and J usage is TRDJ1, with a possible D match to TRDD3 (9 bases). Trimming removed 3 bases at V and 7 bases at J, with 33 bases between. The CDR3 runs to 20 residues. Germline CDR1 is TSWWSYY and CDR2 is QGS. CDR3 DNA: TGTGCTCTTGGGGATCATTGTTGGCTTCCTACGTGGGGGATATCTGGTAAACTCATCTTT. Its protein product is CALGDHCWLPTWGISGKLIF.

Details on this clone: A far more abundant clone sits one base away, making this likely a read error. This sample includes further DNA sequences coding for the same CDR3. The rearrangement uses TRDV2 and TRDJ1; 9 bases fit TRDD3. The CDR3 sequence is 18 residues long. Germline loops: CDR1 GEAIGNYY, CDR2 EKD. For the CDR3, the DNA is TGTGCCTGCTCCTTCCTCACTGGGGGAAGAGAGACCACCGACAAACTCATCTTT. It encodes CACSFLTGGRETTDKLIF.